This passage covers 6 T cell receptor beta chains from one sample sequenced in a study of blood T cell repertoires in COVID-19. Method: immunoSEQ multiplex PCR; TCRdb's copy keeps in-frame clones and lacks some. In the table there are 200,000 or so clones, 83% of which are singletons. Sequencing was carried out using peripheral blood. These receptors all come from a woman between 40 and 55 years old with acute or convalescent COVID-19.

CDR3 nucleotide sequence: TGTGCCAGCAGCTTGACCGGGAGCAATGAGCAGTTCTTC. It encodes CASSLTGSNEQFF. This sequence joins TRBV5-5 and TRBJ2-1; D is possibly TRBD2 (6 bases). The CDR3 totals 13 residues. The germline V gene has CDR1 SGHKS and CDR2 YYEKEE (reference sequence). Trimming stripped 1 base from V and 6 bases from J, with 8 bases between. Complete variable domain (other parts from reference TRBV5-5 and TRBJ2-1): DAGVTQSPTHLIKTRGQQVTLRCSPISGHKSVSWYQQVLGQGPQFIFQYYEKEERGRGNFPDRFSARQFPNYSSELNVNALLLGDSALYLCASSLTGSNEQFFGPGTRLTVL.

The chain combines TRBV30 with TRBJ2-1; 9 bases agree with TRBD2. CDR3 size: 15 residues. The V gene end was trimmed by 0 bases and the J gene end by 5 bases; junction bases not matched to a gene: 5. Per the germline V gene, CDR1 is GTSNPN and CDR2 is SVGIG (reference sequence). In nucleotides, the CDR3 is TGTGCCTGGAGTGTACTCGCGGGAGGGGACAATGAGCAGTTCTTC. Protein product: CAWSVLAGGDNEQFF.

V gene TRBV2 combines with J gene TRBJ1-4; 8 nucleotides align to TRBD1. Germline V gene data show CDR1 as SNHLY and CDR2 as FYNNEI. The V and J ends lost 6 bases and 14 bases, in that order; junction bases with no gene match: 5. This CDR3 spans 11 amino acids. The CDR3 coding sequence is TGTGCCAGCAGCCTGGGACAGGCGCTGTTTTTT. Translation: CASSLGQALFF.

This clone has just a few counts. The chain recombines TRBV28 with TRBJ2-3; TRBD1 matches 7 bases. This CDR3 is 15 amino acids long. After removal of 5 bases from V and 2 bases from J, the junction contained 7 bases not matched to a gene. Germline assignment: CDR1 MDHEN and CDR2 SYDVKM. The CDR3 bases are TGTGCCAGCAGTACCGGGACAGCGCTCACAGATACGCAGTATTTT. Amino acid sequence: CASSTGTALTDTQYF.

The chain joins TRBV6-1 to TRBJ2-2; TRBD2 is a possible D gene (6 bases). This CDR3 has 13 amino acids. Germline assignment: CDR1 MNHNS and CDR2 SASEGT. Trimming took off 1 base at V and 8 bases at J, with 8 bases between the two ends. The CDR3 nucleotides read TGTGCCAGCAGTGAAGACCGGGGGGGGGAGCTGTTTTTT. Translated, it gives CASSEDRGGELFF.

The V gene is TRBV6-6, the J gene TRBJ1-2; no clear D. Germline loops: CDR1 MNHNY, CDR2 SVGAGI (reference sequence). The CDR3 runs 13 residues. V was shortened by 8 bases and J by 1 base, with 11 bases between the two germline ends. This CDR3 is CASGQGRNYGYTF. For the CDR3, the DNA is TGTGCCAGCGGGCAAGGTCGTAACTATGGCTACACCTTC.